This TCR beta chain appears in the sequencing data of a study of monozygotic twins with inflammatory bowel disease (dated by TCRdb to the late 2010s). With regard to the full study: A total of some 28 monozygotic twin pairs were included in the full study, comprising nine German pairs (four IBD-concordant, five IBD-discordant) and 19 IBD-discordant Danish pairs. Within discordant pairs, disease-associated traits were sought mainly by comparing IBD patients with their genetically identical healthy co-twins. Each individual had, on average, about 151 000 unique TCRalpha sequences and 181 000 unique TCRbeta sequences available for analysis.

On this clonotype: The specificity of this receptor is unknown.

Results the study describes overall, beyond this receptor: Fewer clonotypes were shared with other individuals by IBD patients than by healthy twins, most markedly in patients showing signs of disease activity. Differing immunosuppressive treatments among patients may have added background noise and inter-individual variability to the repertoires. A decrease in TCRbeta repertoire diversity, as measured by inverse Simpson index, was observed in IBD patients compared with their healthy co-twins. Repertoire similarity did not differ between concordant and discordant twins, possibly due to limited statistical power. Different T cell subtypes could not be distinguished in the analysis. The results gave no support for a single strong signal or clonotype linked to IBD.

Per the germline V gene (reference sequence), DFQATT is the CDR1 and SNEGSKA is the CDR2. The CDR3 contains 13 residues, cysteine and phenylalanine counted. Only the protein is available. The library was made by 5' RACE. The input for every TCR library was approximately 3,500 ng of total RNA. For each sample, cDNA synthesis was carried out in eight separate reactions using SMARTScribe reverse transcriptase. During cDNA synthesis, unique molecular identifiers containing a 6-nucleotide sample barcode were introduced by template switching. TCRalpha and TCRbeta cDNA was amplified in two nested PCRs of about 16 and 10 cycles, and bead purification was carried out after each PCR. Before amplification, cDNA was treated with uracil DNA-glycosylase and purified using the QIAquick PCR purification kit. The second PCR added Illumina TruSeq-compatible adapters along with sample-specific barcodes. Library quality and concentration were assessed using TapeStation and Qubit, and approximately 5 ng of each library was pooled. Pooled libraries were sequenced on an Illumina HiSeq2500 single-index Rapid Run with 2 x 100 bp reads and custom sequencing primers. On the authors' methods: PCR and sequencing errors were corrected by UMI-based consensus assembly using MiGEC version 1.2.6. V(D)J alignment, clonotype assembly and CDR3 extraction were performed with MiXCR version 2.1.1. To normalise gene usage, clonotype sharing and MAIT/NKT TCR abundance, the top 1000, 10 000 and 20 000 clonotypes in each sample were analysed. After downsampling to 27 000 UMIs, diversity was calculated as the inverse Simpson index using the vegan R package. Statistical testing used paired Mann-Whitney U tests on the discordant twin pairs and applied Benjamini-Hochberg correction for multiple testing. Once TCRdb had reprocessed the reads, it stored one entry per CDR3 protein sequence and supplied no DNA. In this record, the V and J calls reflect TCRdb's handling and not the investigators' own analysis. This sample's table contains 80,000 or so distinct CDR3 sequences. The ten biggest clones cover 7.4% of the sample.

An approximately 2.5 ml peripheral blood sample was drawn into PAXgene tubes per donor and stored at -80°C. Without any T cell sorting, total RNA was extracted from whole blood using the PAXgene blood miRNA kit on an automated QIAcube. Peripheral blood from monozygotic twin pairs concordant or discordant for inflammatory bowel disease was subjected to deep TCRalpha and TCRbeta repertoire profiling with unique molecular barcoding. Smoking habits were recorded for all twin pairs, and individuals were classified as current, former or never smokers. This receptor chain uses TRBV20-1 and TRBJ2-6; TCRdb returns TRBD1, unconfirmable since there is no DNA. The sequence derives from a human donor with ulcerative colitis or Crohn's disease, or a healthy co-twin of an affected twin (not recorded which). The sequenced material came from blood. The CDR3 corresponds to CSADNSGANVLTF.